The rows below give T cell receptor beta chains drawn from one sample of a study of shared clonotypes between healthy human individuals. The method was immunoSEQ multiplex PCR; TCRdb's version includes in-frame clones alone and lacks a portion of them. The sample records 2 million or so clones, approximately 95% being singletons. The sequenced sample was naive CD4+ T cells sorted from blood. These receptors were collected from a man younger than 30 in good health. CDR3s include the opening cysteine and the closing phenylalanine or tryptophan. The D gene is left open where the match is weak. The size field is filled for only some rows; it gives once, few, many or a size class.

D gene	V gene	clone size	J gene	CDR3 protein	CDR3 DNA
TRBD1	TRBV5-1	-	TRBJ2-2	CASSSRDRAGELFF	TGCGCCAGCAGCTCCCGGGACAGGGCCGGGGAGCTGTTTTTT
-	TRBV29-1	-	TRBJ1-1	CSVGVETEAFF	TGCAGCGTTGGGGTGGAGACTGAAGCTTTCTTT
-	TRBV7-7	-	TRBJ1-2	CASSSLGDYGYTF	TGTGCTAGCAGCTCCCTCGGGGACTATGGCTACACCTTC
-	TRBV5-1	once	TRBJ2-6	CASSPTSGANVLTF	TGCGCCAGCAGCCCCACCTCTGGGGCCAACGTCCTGACTTTC
TRBD2	TRBV5-4	-	TRBJ2-3	CASSSGLAGGPNTDTQYF	TGTGCCAGCAGCTCAGGACTAGCGGGAGGGCCTAACACAGATACGCAGTATTTT
-	TRBV4-1	-	TRBJ1-3	CASSQVGTAWGGNTIYF	TGCGCCAGCAGCCAAGTCGGGACCGCCTGGGGTGGAAACACCATATATTTT
-	TRBV18	-	TRBJ1-6	CASSGRAQVDSPLHF	TGTGCCAGCTCTGGGAGGGCGCAAGTGGATTCACCCCTCCACTTT
-	TRBV6-1	-	TRBJ1-4	CASRPGHSNEKLFF	TGTGCCAGCAGGCCGGGACATAGTAATGAAAAACTGTTTTTT
-	TRBV19	-	TRBJ1-6	CASSITGSYPPLHF	TGTGCCAGTAGTATAACGGGCTCCTACCCACCCCTCCACTTT
TRBD2	TRBV7-9	-	TRBJ2-7	CASSRTSGNYEQYF	TGTGCCAGCAGCCGGACTAGCGGAAACTACGAGCAGTACTTC
TRBD2	TRBV28	-	TRBJ2-5	CASSSPLAGTETQYF	TGTGCCAGCAGTTCCCCCCTAGCGGGGACAGAGACCCAGTACTTC
TRBD2	TRBV6-1	-	TRBJ2-7	CASSDGTSGGYEQYF	TGTGCCAGCAGTGACGGGACTAGCGGGGGGTACGAGCAGTACTTC
-	TRBV6-5	once	TRBJ2-1	CASSSSGYNEQFF	TGTGCCAGCTCTAGTTCGGGCTACAATGAGCAGTTCTTC
-	TRBV2	-	TRBJ2-1	CASSGGYDNEQFF	TGTGCCAGCAGTGGGGGCTATGACAATGAGCAGTTCTTC
-	TRBV28	-	TRBJ1-5	CASSQSRASLRNQPQHF	TGTGCCAGCAGTCAATCACGGGCCTCACTTCGCAATCAGCCCCAGCATTTT
TRBD1	TRBV5-1	-	TRBJ1-1	CASSSDRVNTEAFF	TGCGCCAGCAGCTCGGACAGGGTCAACACTGAAGCTTTCTTT
-	TRBV19	-	TRBJ1-3	CASDKGFGNTIYF	TGTGCCAGCGACAAGGGGTTCGGAAACACCATATATTTT
-	TRBV27	-	TRBJ2-7	CASSPRVRYEQYF	TGTGCCAGCAGTCCAAGGGTACGGTACGAGCAGTACTTC